One sample yielded the 18 T cell receptor beta chains listed below, sequenced in a study of T cell responses to AZD1222 COVID-19 vaccine. The method was immunoSEQ multiplex PCR; TCRdb's version includes in-frame clones alone and lacks a portion of them. The sample includes about 120,000 clones, 93% seen only once; the top ten take 5%. The material sequenced was peripheral blood, taken 28 days after the second AZD1222 dose. The receptors stem from an adult who received the AZD1222 COVID-19 vaccine.

V usage is TRBV11-2 and J usage is TRBJ2-2; D may correspond to TRBD1 or TRBD2 (5 bases each). There are 16 residues in the CDR3. The germline V gene has CDR1 SGHAT and CDR2 FQNNGV. V was cut by 3 bases and J by 6 bases, with 17 bases left in between. The DNA for the CDR3 is TGTGCCAGCAGCTTCCCTCGGACGCGAGGGGCCGGGGAGCTGTTTTTT. Protein: CASSFPRTRGAGELFF.

CDR3 residues: CASRTGTHSYNEQFF. DNA for the CDR3: TGTGCCAGCAGAACCGGGACTCACTCCTACAATGAGCAGTTCTTC. The rearrangement links TRBV6-5 to TRBJ2-1; maybe TRBD2 (6 bases). CDR1 and CDR2 (germline): MNHEY, SVGAGI. The CDR3 is made up of 15 amino acids. V was shortened by 6 bases and J by 0 bases, with 12 bases between the two germline ends.

V and J are TRBV4-3 and TRBJ1-2; no firm D call. The V end was cut by 0 bases, the J end by 9 bases, with 11 bases between. Germline lookup yields CDR1 LGHNA and CDR2 YSLEER. The CDR3 runs to 13 residues. The CDR3 sequence is CASSQELSRSYTF. The DNA of the CDR3 is TGCGCCAGCAGCCAAGAGTTAAGCAGGAGCTACACCTTC.

The V gene is TRBV12-3 or TRBV12-4, the J gene TRBJ2-7; TRBD2 aligns across 7 bases. V shed 5 bases and J 0 bases; nucleotides not matched to a gene: 1. This CDR3 has 13 residues. The CDR3 DNA sequence: TGTGCCAGCAGTAGCGGGACCTCCTACGAGCAGTACTTC. Residues: CASSSGTSYEQYF.

V usage is TRBV12-3 or TRBV12-4 and J usage is TRBJ1-2; TRBD1 might be the D (6 bases). The V end lost 6 bases, the J end lost 8 bases, and 16 bases lay between the germline ends. This CDR3 comprises 13 residues. CDR3 sequence reads: CASRVQGGRGYTF. For the CDR3, the DNA is TGTGCCAGCAGAGTACAAGGGGGTCGGGGCTACACCTTC.

The CDR3 loop reads CATREGSGNTIYF. CDR3 sequence (DNA): TGTGCCACACGTGAAGGGTCTGGAAACACCATATATTTT. The chain links TRBV10-3 to TRBJ1-3; D is unclear. Germline CDR1 reads ENHRY; CDR2 reads SYGVKD. V was clipped by 10 bases and J by 1 base, with 11 bases between them. The CDR3 is 13 residues long.

J is TRBJ2-2 and V is TRBV30; D gene uncertain. V dropped 5 bases and J dropped 4 bases, with 11 bases sitting between them. CDR1 is GTSNPN, CDR2 SVGIG, per germline (reference sequence). CDR3 length: 13 amino acids. CDR3 region: CAWSPSGTGELFF. DNA for the CDR3: TGTGCCTGGTCCCCCTCGGGCACCGGGGAGCTGTTTTTT. Drawing the rest from reference TRBV30 and TRBJ2-2, the complete variable domain is SQTIHQWPATLVQPVGSPLSLECTVEGTSNPNLYWYRQAAGRGLQLLFYSVGIGQISSEVPQNLSASRPQDRQFILSSKKLLLSDSGFYLCAWSPSGTGELFFGEGSRLTVL.

This chain joins TRBV28 and TRBJ1-1; maybe TRBD1 (5 bases). This CDR3 is built from 14 residues. The V end lost 4 bases, the J end lost 3 bases, and 12 bases lay between the germline ends. Looked up from germline, CDR1 is MDHEN and CDR2 is SYDVKM. The CDR3 nucleotides are TGTGCCAGCAGTTCCCCAGGGTTGTACACTGAAGCTTTCTTT. It codes for CASSSPGLYTEAFF. Full variable domain (remainder filled in from reference TRBV28 and TRBJ1-1): DVKVTQSSRYLVKRTGEKVFLECVQDMDHENMFWYRQDPGLGLRLIYFSYDVKMKEKGDIPEGYSVSREKKERFSLILESASTNQTSMYLCASSSPGLYTEAFFGQGTRLTVV.

The DNA of the CDR3 is TGTGCCAGCAGCTTAGGCGCAGGGTCGGGTCAGCCCCAGCATTTT. It translates to CASSLGAGSGQPQHF. The V and J genes are TRBV11-2 and TRBJ1-5, with D perhaps matching TRBD1 (5 bases). CDR1 is SGHAT, CDR2 FQNNGV, per germline. The CDR3 consists of 15 residues. V gave up 1 base and J gave up 6 bases, with 13 bases separating them.

This clone was seen once. The chain has TRBV4-3 and TRBJ1-2, with unresolved D. This CDR3 contains 16 residues. The V end was cut by 4 bases, the J end by 3 bases, with 18 bases between. Germline V gives CDR1 LGHNA, CDR2 YSLEER. CDR3 nucleotide sequence: TGCGCCAGCAGCCGTACAACGGGAGGTTTTTACTATGGCTACACCTTC. Residues: CASSRTTGGFYYGYTF.

This chain connects TRBV6-5 to TRBJ1-4; the D gene is possibly TRBD1 (5 bases). CDR3 size: 13 residues. Trimming removed 8 bases from V and 3 bases from J, with 10 bases in between. CDR1 and CDR2 from the germline V gene are MNHEY and SVGAGI. The CDR3 DNA follows: TGTGCCAGCGGCCGAGGGGCTAATGAAAAACTGTTTTTT. Its translation is CASGRGANEKLFF.

The J gene is TRBJ2-1, the V gene TRBV4-1; D is possibly TRBD1 (6 bases). Germline V lookup: CDR1 MGHRA, CDR2 YSYEKL. The CDR3 sequence is 15 residues long. The V end lost 4 bases, the J end lost 8 bases, and 18 bases lay between the germline ends. The CDR3 bases are TGCGCCAGCAGCCTAGGTCAGGGGAGCGGATATGAGCAGTTCTTC. Its protein product is CASSLGQGSGYEQFF.

V is TRBV19 and J is TRBJ1-1, with D perhaps TRBD1 (5 bases). The CDR3 spans 16 residues. V gave up 5 bases and J gave up 4 bases, with 20 bases separating them. The germline gives CDR1 LNHDA, CDR2 SQIVND (reference sequence). Here the CDR3 DNA reads TGTGCCAGTAGTCCGAATCCCAGGGTAAGGATCACTGAAGCTTTCTTT. It translates to CASSPNPRVRITEAFF.

This chain links TRBV19 with TRBJ2-4; the D is unclear. CDR1 and CDR2 from the germline V gene are LNHDA and SQIVND (reference sequence). Trimming stripped 0 bases from V and 0 bases from J, with 3 bases between. CDR3 length: 14 residues. The CDR3 bases are TGTGCCAGTAGTATAGAACTAGCCAAAAACATTCAGTACTTC. It translates to CASSIELAKNIQYF.

The chain links TRBV20-1 to TRBJ2-2, with D maybe TRBD1 (5 bases). The length of the CDR3 is 14 residues. Germline V CDR1 and CDR2: DFQATT, SNEGSKA (reference sequence). The V and J ends lost 3 bases and 7 bases respectively, with 15 bases between them. CDR3 DNA sequence: TGCAGTGCTAGTGACCCCAGGGAAATCGGGGAGCTGTTTTTT. Amino acids: CSASDPREIGELFF.

The chain links TRBV6-5 to TRBJ1-2, with D tentatively TRBD1 (6 bases). Germline values: CDR1 MNHEY, CDR2 SVGAGI. V lost 0 bases and J 4 bases, leaving 12 bases between the germline ends. The CDR3 sequence is 15 residues long. The CDR3 coding sequence is TGTGCCAGCAGTTACTCAGGAGGGGGGGGCTATGGCTACACCTTC. Its protein is CASSYSGGGGYGYTF.

Here the CDR3 reads CASSYSPKLAGGAQRDEQFF. The CDR3, as DNA: TGTGCCAGCAGTTATAGCCCAAAACTAGCGGGGGGGGCCCAGAGGGATGAGCAGTTCTTC. This chain connects TRBV6-2 or TRBV6-3 to TRBJ2-1; 13 positions match TRBD2. Germline values: CDR1 MNHEY, CDR2 SVGEGT. This CDR3 region has 20 residues. Trimming cost V 3 bases and J 8 bases; bases outside gene matches: 19.

V gene TRBV6-1 combines with J gene TRBJ1-5, with a weak D call TRBD1 (6 bases). Trimming pared 3 bases from V and 2 bases from J, leaving 14 bases between. Germline CDR1 reads MNHNS; CDR2 reads SASEGT. The CDR3 spans 16 residues. The CDR3, as DNA: TGTGCCAGCAGTGAGGGGACAAGGTTTGGCAATCAGCCCCAGCATTTT. It yields the protein CASSEGTRFGNQPQHF.